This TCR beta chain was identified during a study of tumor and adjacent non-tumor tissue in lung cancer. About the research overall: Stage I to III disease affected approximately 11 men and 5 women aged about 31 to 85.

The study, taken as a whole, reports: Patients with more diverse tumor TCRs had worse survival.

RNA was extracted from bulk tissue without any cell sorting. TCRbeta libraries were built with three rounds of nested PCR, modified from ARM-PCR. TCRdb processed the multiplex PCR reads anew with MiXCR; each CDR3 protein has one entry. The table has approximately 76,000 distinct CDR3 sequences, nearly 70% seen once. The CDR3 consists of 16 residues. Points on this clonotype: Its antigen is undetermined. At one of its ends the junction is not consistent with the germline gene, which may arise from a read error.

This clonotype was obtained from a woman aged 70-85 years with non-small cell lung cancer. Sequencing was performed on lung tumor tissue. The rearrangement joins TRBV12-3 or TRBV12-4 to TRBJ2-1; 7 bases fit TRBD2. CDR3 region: CDSTTSGGRAKGEQFF. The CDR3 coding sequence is TGTGACAGCACCACCAGCGGTGGGAGGGCTAAGGGTGAGCAGTTCTTC.